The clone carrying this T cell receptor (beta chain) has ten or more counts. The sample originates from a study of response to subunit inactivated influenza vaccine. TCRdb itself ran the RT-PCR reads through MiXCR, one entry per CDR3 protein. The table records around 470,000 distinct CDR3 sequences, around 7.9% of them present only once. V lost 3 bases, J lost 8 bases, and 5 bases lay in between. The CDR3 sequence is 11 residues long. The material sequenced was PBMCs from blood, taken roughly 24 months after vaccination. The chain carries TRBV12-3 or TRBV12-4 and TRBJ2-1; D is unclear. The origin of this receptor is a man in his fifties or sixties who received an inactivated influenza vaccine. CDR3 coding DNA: TGTGCCAGCAGTTTCATCTATGAGCAGTTCTTC. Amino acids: CASSFIYEQFF.